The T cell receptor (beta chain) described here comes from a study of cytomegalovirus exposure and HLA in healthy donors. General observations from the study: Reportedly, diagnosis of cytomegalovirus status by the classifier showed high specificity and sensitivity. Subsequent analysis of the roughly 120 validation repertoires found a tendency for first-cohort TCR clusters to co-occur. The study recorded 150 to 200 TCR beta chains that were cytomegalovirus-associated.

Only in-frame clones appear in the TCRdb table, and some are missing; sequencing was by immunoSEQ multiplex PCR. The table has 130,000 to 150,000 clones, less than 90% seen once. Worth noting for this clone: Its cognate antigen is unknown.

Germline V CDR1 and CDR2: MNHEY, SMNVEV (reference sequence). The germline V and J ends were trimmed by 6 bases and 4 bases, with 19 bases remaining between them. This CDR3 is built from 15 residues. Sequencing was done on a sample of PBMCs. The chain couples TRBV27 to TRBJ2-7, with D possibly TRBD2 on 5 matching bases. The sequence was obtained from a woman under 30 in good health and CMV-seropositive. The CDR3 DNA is TGTGCCAGCAGCCGGAGCGGAGGCAGGTTTTACGAGCAGTACTTC. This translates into CASSRSGGRFYEQYF.